Listed below are T cell receptor beta chains from one sample, sequenced in a study of shared clonotypes between healthy human individuals. TCRdb's copy holds only in-frame clones and misses some; the assay was immunoSEQ multiplex PCR. The top ten clones hold roughly 0.1% of a sample with about 590,000 clones, nearly 97% of them seen once. The sequenced sample consisted of naive CD8+ T cells sorted from blood. Receptor source: a woman in her twenties or thirties in good health. Each CDR3 is given with its conserved first and last residue. The order of the fields is D gene, J gene, clone size, CDR3 length, V gene, CDR3 protein, CDR3 DNA. A D gene is named only where the DNA matches it firmly. Expanded clones get a size class; other rows say once, few or many, or leave the size out.

d_gene: -
j_gene: TRBJ1-5
abundance: -
len: 16
v_gene: TRBV6-6
CDR3aa: CASSSGHRFSNQPQHF
CDR3nt: TGTGCCAGCAGCTCGGGGCACAGGTTTAGCAATCAGCCCCAGCATTTT

d_gene: -
j_gene: TRBJ1-1
abundance: -
len: 14
v_gene: TRBV7-6
CDR3aa: CASTPGGGNTEAFF
CDR3nt: TGTGCCAGCACCCCGGGCGGGGGGAACACTGAAGCTTTCTTT

d_gene: TRBD2
j_gene: TRBJ2-7
abundance: -
len: 16
v_gene: TRBV13
CDR3aa: CASSDSGLAREYEQYF
CDR3nt: TGTGCCAGCAGCGACTCGGGACTAGCGAGGGAGTACGAGCAGTACTTC

d_gene: -
j_gene: TRBJ1-1
abundance: few
len: 12
v_gene: TRBV10-3
CDR3aa: CAISESEAEAFF
CDR3nt: TGTGCCATCAGTGAGTCGGAAGCTGAAGCTTTCTTT

d_gene: TRBD2
j_gene: TRBJ2-1
abundance: -
len: 16
v_gene: TRBV6-5
CDR3aa: CASSLTSDPGGGEQFF
CDR3nt: TGTGCCAGCAGTTTGACTAGCGACCCCGGAGGGGGTGAGCAGTTCTTC

d_gene: -
j_gene: TRBJ2-1
abundance: -
len: 18
v_gene: TRBV27
CDR3aa: CASSSKAPAVYGGDEQFF
CDR3nt: TGTGCCAGCAGCTCCAAGGCGCCAGCGGTCTATGGAGGAGATGAGCAGTTCTTC

d_gene: TRBD2
j_gene: TRBJ2-1
abundance: -
len: 15
v_gene: TRBV9
CDR3aa: CASSASGRAGDEQFF
CDR3nt: TGTGCCAGCAGCGCAAGCGGGAGGGCCGGCGATGAGCAGTTCTTC

d_gene: TRBD2
j_gene: TRBJ2-3
abundance: -
len: 16
v_gene: TRBV29-1
CDR3aa: CSALMATSGSTDTQYF
CDR3nt: TGCAGCGCCCTGATGGCTACTAGCGGGAGCACAGATACGCAGTATTTT

d_gene: -
j_gene: TRBJ2-1
abundance: -
len: 13
v_gene: TRBV2
CDR3aa: CASSELQSREQFF
CDR3nt: TGTGCCAGCAGTGAACTACAGTCGAGGGAGCAGTTCTTC

d_gene: -
j_gene: TRBJ2-3
abundance: -
len: 12
v_gene: TRBV18
CDR3aa: CASSPGEDTQYF
CDR3nt: TGTGCCAGCTCACCAGGCGAGGATACGCAGTATTTT

d_gene: -
j_gene: TRBJ1-5
abundance: -
len: 18
v_gene: TRBV15
CDR3aa: CATSRDVSGHTSNQPQHF
CDR3nt: TGTGCCACCAGCAGAGATGTTTCGGGACATACTTCCAATCAGCCCCAGCATTTT

d_gene: -
j_gene: TRBJ2-2
abundance: -
len: 16
v_gene: TRBV7-2
CDR3aa: CASSPASGLNTGELFF
CDR3nt: TGTGCCAGCAGCCCGGCCTCGGGGCTCAACACCGGGGAGCTGTTTTTT

d_gene: TRBD2
j_gene: TRBJ2-7
abundance: -
len: 15
v_gene: TRBV7-1
CDR3aa: CASSPTPLAGYEQYF
CDR3nt: TGTGCCAGCAGTCCAACCCCGCTAGCGGGTTACGAGCAGTACTTC

d_gene: TRBD2
j_gene: TRBJ2-7
abundance: -
len: 16
v_gene: TRBV28
CDR3aa: CASSTRLAGDLYEQYF
CDR3nt: TGTGCCAGCAGTACACGACTAGCGGGAGACCTCTACGAGCAGTACTTC

d_gene: -
j_gene: TRBJ1-4
abundance: -
len: 16
v_gene: TRBV5-4
CDR3aa: CASSLAGRDANEKLFF
CDR3nt: TGTGCCAGCAGCTTGGCCGGGCGGGACGCGAATGAAAAACTGTTTTTT

d_gene: -
j_gene: TRBJ1-6
abundance: -
len: 14
v_gene: TRBV6-5
CDR3aa: CASSYSGRHSPLHF
CDR3nt: TGTGCCAGCAGCTACTCTGGGAGGCATTCACCCCTCCACTTT

d_gene: TRBD2
j_gene: TRBJ2-1
abundance: once
len: 17
v_gene: TRBV11-2
CDR3aa: CASSLAAGTSYRGEQFF
CDR3nt: TGTGCCAGCAGCTTAGCAGCCGGGACTAGCTATCGGGGTGAGCAGTTCTTC

d_gene: -
j_gene: TRBJ2-1
abundance: -
len: 13
v_gene: TRBV25-1
CDR3aa: CASSFTGSNEQFF
CDR3nt: TGTGCCAGCAGTTTCACAGGGTCCAATGAGCAGTTCTTC

d_gene: TRBD2
j_gene: TRBJ2-2
abundance: -
len: 17
v_gene: TRBV5-1
CDR3aa: CASSSRLADAFTGELFF
CDR3nt: TGCGCCAGCAGCTCCCGACTAGCGGACGCCTTCACCGGGGAGCTGTTTTTT

d_gene: -
j_gene: TRBJ2-3
abundance: -
len: 16
v_gene: TRBV5-6
CDR3aa: CASSMAVDLYADTQYF
CDR3nt: TGTGCCAGCAGCATGGCGGTAGATCTGTATGCAGATACGCAGTATTTT

d_gene: -
j_gene: TRBJ2-7
abundance: -
len: 12
v_gene: TRBV29-1
CDR3aa: CSVAPGTGSMVF
CDR3nt: -

d_gene: TRBD1
j_gene: TRBJ2-3
abundance: -
len: 20
v_gene: TRBV13
CDR3aa: CASSSVYRDRGRRTADTQYF
CDR3nt: TGTGCCAGCAGCTCGGTATACCGGGACAGGGGTCGGCGGACTGCAGATACGCAGTATTTT

d_gene: -
j_gene: TRBJ2-6
abundance: -
len: 13
v_gene: TRBV7-3
CDR3aa: CASKTAGANVLTF
CDR3nt: TGTGCCAGCAAAACAGCAGGGGCCAACGTCCTGACTTTC

d_gene: -
j_gene: TRBJ2-2
abundance: -
len: 15
v_gene: TRBV25-1
CDR3aa: CASSGGRGGFGELFF
CDR3nt: TGTGCCAGCAGTGGTGGGAGAGGGGGGTTCGGGGAGCTGTTTTTT

d_gene: -
j_gene: TRBJ2-7
abundance: -
len: 16
v_gene: TRBV7-9
CDR3aa: CASSLVGANNPYEQYF
CDR3nt: TGTGCCAGCAGCTTAGTTGGCGCAAATAACCCCTACGAGCAGTACTTC

d_gene: -
j_gene: TRBJ1-2
abundance: -
len: 13
v_gene: TRBV27
CDR3aa: CASSFGRGYGYTF
CDR3nt: TGTGCCAGCAGCTTCGGACGGGGCTATGGCTACACCTTC

d_gene: -
j_gene: TRBJ1-5
abundance: -
len: 13
v_gene: TRBV2
CDR3aa: CASEEGDNQPQHF
CDR3nt: TGTGCCAGCGAGGAAGGGGACAATCAGCCCCAGCATTTT

d_gene: -
j_gene: TRBJ2-5
abundance: -
len: 11
v_gene: TRBV11-2
CDR3aa: CASSSRETQYF
CDR3nt: TGTGCCAGCAGCTCCCGGGAGACCCAGTACTTC

d_gene: TRBD1
j_gene: TRBJ1-1
abundance: -
len: 14
v_gene: TRBV27
CDR3aa: CASSLVGGSTEAFF
CDR3nt: TGTGCCAGCAGTCTAGTAGGGGGCTCCACTGAAGCTTTCTTT

d_gene: TRBD1
j_gene: TRBJ1-6
abundance: -
len: 17
v_gene: TRBV5-4
CDR3aa: CASSLATGGAQNSPLHF
CDR3nt: TGTGCCAGCAGCTTGGCTACAGGGGGCGCGCAGAATTCACCCCTCCACTTT

d_gene: -
j_gene: TRBJ1-4
abundance: -
len: 15
v_gene: TRBV19
CDR3aa: CASSETGFGKEKLFF
CDR3nt: TGTGCCAGTAGTGAGACAGGTTTTGGGAAGGAAAAACTGTTTTTT

d_gene: -
j_gene: TRBJ1-1
abundance: once
len: 14
v_gene: TRBV9
CDR3aa: CASSVRGVNTEAFF
CDR3nt: TGTGCCAGCAGCGTGAGAGGAGTGAACACTGAAGCTTTCTTT

d_gene: TRBD2
j_gene: TRBJ2-7
abundance: -
len: 18
v_gene: TRBV2
CDR3aa: CASSENSYRREGSYEQYF
CDR3nt: TGTGCCAGCAGTGAAAATTCTTACCGGCGGGAGGGCTCCTACGAGCAGTACTTC

d_gene: TRBD1
j_gene: TRBJ2-3
abundance: once
len: 18
v_gene: TRBV7-9
CDR3aa: CASSSRQGATGGPTTQYF
CDR3nt: TGTGCCAGCAGCTCCCGACAGGGGGCGACGGGAGGGCCGACTACGCAGTATTTT

d_gene: -
j_gene: TRBJ2-7
abundance: -
len: 14
v_gene: TRBV5-4
CDR3aa: CASSLVGYPYEQYF
CDR3nt: TGTGCCAGCAGCTTGGTGGGTTACCCCTACGAGCAGTACTTC

d_gene: -
j_gene: TRBJ1-3
abundance: -
len: 15
v_gene: TRBV28
CDR3aa: CASSLDGSSGNTIYF
CDR3nt: TGTGCCAGCAGTTTGGACGGGAGCTCTGGAAACACCATATATTTT

d_gene: -
j_gene: TRBJ2-7
abundance: -
len: 16
v_gene: TRBV7-2
CDR3aa: CASSPGGGLSGNEQYF
CDR3nt: TGTGCCAGCAGCCCGGGCGGGGGCCTATCCGGGAACGAGCAGTACTTC

d_gene: -
j_gene: TRBJ2-7
abundance: -
len: 15
v_gene: TRBV10-2
CDR3aa: CASSESGRAAYEQYF
CDR3nt: TGCGCCAGCAGTGAGTCGGGTCGGGCCGCCTACGAGCAGTACTTC

d_gene: -
j_gene: TRBJ1-1
abundance: -
len: 15
v_gene: TRBV4-1
CDR3aa: CASSLHVQGGAEAFF
CDR3nt: TGCGCCAGCAGCCTCCATGTCCAGGGAGGCGCTGAAGCTTTCTTT

d_gene: TRBD2
j_gene: TRBJ2-6
abundance: -
len: 17
v_gene: TRBV7-9
CDR3aa: CASLETSGMSGANVLTF
CDR3nt: TGTGCCAGTTTGGAGACTAGCGGAATGTCTGGGGCCAACGTCCTGACTTTC

d_gene: -
j_gene: TRBJ2-7
abundance: once
len: 10
v_gene: TRBV20-1
CDR3aa: CSGEAFEQYF
CDR3nt: TGCAGTGGAGAGGCGTTCGAGCAGTACTTC

d_gene: TRBD2
j_gene: TRBJ2-1
abundance: -
len: 16
v_gene: TRBV28
CDR3aa: CASSSPSGRASNEQFF
CDR3nt: TGTGCCAGCAGTTCCCCTAGCGGGAGGGCTAGCAATGAGCAGTTCTTC

d_gene: -
j_gene: TRBJ2-2
abundance: -
len: 17
v_gene: TRBV10-1
CDR3aa: CASSPLDTYQNTGELFF
CDR3nt: TGCGCCAGCAGCCCCCTTGACACTTATCAGAACACCGGGGAGCTGTTTTTT

d_gene: -
j_gene: TRBJ2-7
abundance: -
len: 15
v_gene: TRBV28
CDR3aa: CASSFERTYSGEQYF
CDR3nt: TGTGCCAGCAGTTTTGAGCGGACCTACTCTGGGGAGCAGTACTTC

d_gene: -
j_gene: TRBJ2-7
abundance: -
len: 15
v_gene: TRBV9
CDR3aa: CASSVAGTLSYEQYF
CDR3nt: TGTGCCAGCAGCGTAGCTGGGACCCTCTCCTACGAGCAGTACTTC

d_gene: -
j_gene: TRBJ1-3
abundance: -
len: 17
v_gene: TRBV7-9
CDR3aa: CASSPPPTGRSGNTIYF
CDR3nt: TGTGCCAGCAGCCCCCCTCCGACAGGCCGCTCTGGAAACACCATATATTTT

d_gene: -
j_gene: TRBJ2-7
abundance: -
len: 14
v_gene: TRBV14
CDR3aa: CASSQHPPSYEQYF
CDR3nt: TGTGCCAGCAGCCAACATCCCCCCTCCTACGAGCAGTACTTC